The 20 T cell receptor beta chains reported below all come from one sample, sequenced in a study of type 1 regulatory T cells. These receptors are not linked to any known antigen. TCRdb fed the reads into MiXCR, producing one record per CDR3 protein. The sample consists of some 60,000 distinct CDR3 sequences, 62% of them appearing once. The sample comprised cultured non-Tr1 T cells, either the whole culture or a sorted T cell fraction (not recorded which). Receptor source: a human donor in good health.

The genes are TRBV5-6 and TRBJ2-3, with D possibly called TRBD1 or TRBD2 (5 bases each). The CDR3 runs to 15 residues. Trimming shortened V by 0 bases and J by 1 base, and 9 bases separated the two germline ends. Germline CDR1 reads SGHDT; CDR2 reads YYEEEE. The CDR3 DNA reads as TGTGCCAGCAGCTTGGCGGGACCCGGCACAGATACGCAGTATTTT. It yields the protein CASSLAGPGTDTQYF.

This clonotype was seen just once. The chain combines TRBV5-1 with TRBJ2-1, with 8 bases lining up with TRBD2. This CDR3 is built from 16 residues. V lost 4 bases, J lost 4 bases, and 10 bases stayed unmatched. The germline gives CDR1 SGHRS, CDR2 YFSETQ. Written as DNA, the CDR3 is TGCGCCAGCAGCACCACTAGCGGAGTTAATTACAATGAGCAGTTCTTC. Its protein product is CASSTTSGVNYNEQFF.

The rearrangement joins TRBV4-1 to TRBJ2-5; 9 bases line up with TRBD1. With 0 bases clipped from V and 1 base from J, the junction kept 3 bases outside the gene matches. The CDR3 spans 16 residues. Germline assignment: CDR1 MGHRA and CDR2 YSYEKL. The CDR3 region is CASSQDSTGGQETQYF. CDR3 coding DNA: TGCGCCAGCAGCCAAGACTCGACAGGGGGCCAAGAGACCCAGTACTTC.

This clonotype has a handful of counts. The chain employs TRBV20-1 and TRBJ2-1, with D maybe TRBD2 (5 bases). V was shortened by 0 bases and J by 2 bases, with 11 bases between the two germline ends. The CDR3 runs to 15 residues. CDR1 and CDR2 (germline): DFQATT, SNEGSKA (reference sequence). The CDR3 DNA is TGCAGTGCTAGAGATAACCAGCGGCCCTACAATGAGCAGTTCTTC. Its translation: CSARDNQRPYNEQFF.

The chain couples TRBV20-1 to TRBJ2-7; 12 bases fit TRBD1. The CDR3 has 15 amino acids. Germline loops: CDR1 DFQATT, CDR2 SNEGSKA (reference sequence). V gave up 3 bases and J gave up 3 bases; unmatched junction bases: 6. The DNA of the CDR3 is TGCAGTGCTAGGGAAGGGACAGGGGGCTTCTACGAGCAGTACTTC. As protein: CSAREGTGGFYEQYF.

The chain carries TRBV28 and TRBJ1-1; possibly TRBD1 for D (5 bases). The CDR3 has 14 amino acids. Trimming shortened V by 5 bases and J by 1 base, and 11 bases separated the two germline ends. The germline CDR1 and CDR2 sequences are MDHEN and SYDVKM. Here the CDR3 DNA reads TGTGCCAGCAGTGAGGGGCTTCAGAACACTGAAGCTTTCTTT. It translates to CASSEGLQNTEAFF.

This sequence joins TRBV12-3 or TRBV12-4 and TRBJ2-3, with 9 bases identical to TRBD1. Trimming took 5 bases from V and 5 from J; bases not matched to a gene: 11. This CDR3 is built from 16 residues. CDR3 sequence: CASSLPTGTGQDTQYF. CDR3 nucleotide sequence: TGTGCCAGCAGTCTACCCACCGGGACAGGGCAAGATACGCAGTATTTT.

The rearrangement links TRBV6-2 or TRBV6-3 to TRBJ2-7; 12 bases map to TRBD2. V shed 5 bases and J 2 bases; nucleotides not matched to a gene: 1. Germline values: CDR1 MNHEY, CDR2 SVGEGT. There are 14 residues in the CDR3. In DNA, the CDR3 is TGTGCCAGCAGTAGGACTAGCGGGGCCTACGAGCAGTACTTC. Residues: CASSRTSGAYEQYF.

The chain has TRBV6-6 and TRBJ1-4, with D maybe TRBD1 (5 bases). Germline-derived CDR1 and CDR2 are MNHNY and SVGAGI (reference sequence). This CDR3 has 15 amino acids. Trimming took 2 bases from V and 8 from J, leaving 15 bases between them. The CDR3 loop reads CASSYDVRVGEKLFF. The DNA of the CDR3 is TGTGCCAGCAGTTACGACGTCAGGGTGGGGGAAAAACTGTTTTTT.

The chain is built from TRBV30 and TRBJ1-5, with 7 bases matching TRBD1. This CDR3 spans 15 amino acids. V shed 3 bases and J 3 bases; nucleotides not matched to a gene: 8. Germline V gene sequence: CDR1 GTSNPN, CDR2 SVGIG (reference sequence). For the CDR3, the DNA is TGTGCCTGGAGAGCTAAAGGGACAGCCAATCAGCCCCAGCATTTT. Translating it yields CAWRAKGTANQPQHF.

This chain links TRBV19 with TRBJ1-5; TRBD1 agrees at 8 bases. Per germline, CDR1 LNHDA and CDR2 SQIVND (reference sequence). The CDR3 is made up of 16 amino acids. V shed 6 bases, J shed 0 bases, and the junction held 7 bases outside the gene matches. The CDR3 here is CASRAWGQDSNQPQHF. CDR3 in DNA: TGTGCCAGTAGGGCCTGGGGACAGGATAGCAATCAGCCCCAGCATTTT.

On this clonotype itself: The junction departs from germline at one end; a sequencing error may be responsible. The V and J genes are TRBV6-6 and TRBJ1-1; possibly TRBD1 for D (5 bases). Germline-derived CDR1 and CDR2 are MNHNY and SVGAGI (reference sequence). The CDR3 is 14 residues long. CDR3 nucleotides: TGTGCCAGCAGTTACCGGGGCGAGGACACTGGAGCTTTCTTT. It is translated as CASSYRGEDTGAFF.

The CDR3: CASWSSLSQGADTEAFF. DNA for the CDR3: TGCGCCAGCTGGTCCTCCCTCTCACAGGGGGCCGACACTGAAGCTTTCTTT. V and J are TRBV23-1 and TRBJ1-1, with 9 bases that match TRBD1. TRBV23-1 carries the ORF label, with uncertain function. V trimming: 8 bases; J trimming: 3 bases; junction bases outside the gene matches: 16. The CDR3 is 17 amino acids.

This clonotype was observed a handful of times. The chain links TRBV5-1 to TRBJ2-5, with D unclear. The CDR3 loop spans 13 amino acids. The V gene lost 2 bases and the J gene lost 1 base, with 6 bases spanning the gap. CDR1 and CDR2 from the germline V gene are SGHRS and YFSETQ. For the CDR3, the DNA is TGCGCCAGCAGCTTCGCAGGCCAAGAGACCCAGTACTTC. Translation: CASSFAGQETQYF. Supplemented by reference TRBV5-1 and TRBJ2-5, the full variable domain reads KAGVTQTPRYLIKTRGQQVTLSCSPISGHRSVSWYQQTPGQGLQFLFEYFSETQRNKGNFPGRFSGRQFSNSRSEMNVSTLELGDSALYLCASSFAGQETQYFGPGTRLLVL.

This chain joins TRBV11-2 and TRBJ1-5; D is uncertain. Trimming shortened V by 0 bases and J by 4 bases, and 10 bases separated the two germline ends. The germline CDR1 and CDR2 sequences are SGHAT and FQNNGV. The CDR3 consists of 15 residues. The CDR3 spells CASSLDGVLNQPQHF. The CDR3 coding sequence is TGTGCCAGCAGCTTAGACGGGGTTCTTAATCAGCCCCAGCATTTT.

The CDR3 nucleotides read TGTGCCACCAGTGATGACGAGACCCAGTACTTC. Translation: CATSDDETQYF. The chain links TRBV24-1 to TRBJ2-5; no firm D call. Germline values: CDR1 KGHDR, CDR2 SFDVKD. This CDR3 region has 11 residues. V gave up 3 bases and J gave up 5 bases, with 3 bases separating them.

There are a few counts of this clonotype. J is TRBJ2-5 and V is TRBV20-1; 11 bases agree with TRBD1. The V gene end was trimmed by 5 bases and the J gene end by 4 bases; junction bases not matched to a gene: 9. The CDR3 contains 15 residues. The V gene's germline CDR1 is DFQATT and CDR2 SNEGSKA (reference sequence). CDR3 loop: CSAGPDRGHRETQYF. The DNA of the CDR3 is TGCAGTGCTGGACCGGACAGGGGGCATCGAGAGACCCAGTACTTC.

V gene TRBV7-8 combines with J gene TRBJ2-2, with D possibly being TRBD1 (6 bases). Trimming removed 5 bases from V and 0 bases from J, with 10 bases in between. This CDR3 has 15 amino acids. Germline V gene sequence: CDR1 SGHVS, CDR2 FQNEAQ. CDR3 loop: CASSADRANTGELFF. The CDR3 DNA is TGTGCCAGCAGCGCGGACAGAGCGAACACCGGGGAGCTGTTTTTT.

CDR3 region: CASSPQGHSEKLFF. CDR3 in DNA: TGTGCCAGCTCACCACAGGGACATTCTGAAAAACTGTTTTTT. The chain employs TRBV18 and TRBJ1-4; perhaps TRBD1 as D (6 bases). Trimming took 1 base from V and 7 from J, leaving 10 bases between them. This CDR3 region has 14 residues. CDR1 is KGHSH, CDR2 LQKENI, per germline.

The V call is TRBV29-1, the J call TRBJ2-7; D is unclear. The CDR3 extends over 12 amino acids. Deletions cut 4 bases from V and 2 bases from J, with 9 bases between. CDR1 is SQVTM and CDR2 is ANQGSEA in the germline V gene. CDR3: CSVASGTYEQYF. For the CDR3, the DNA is TGCAGCGTTGCGTCCGGCACCTACGAGCAGTACTTC.